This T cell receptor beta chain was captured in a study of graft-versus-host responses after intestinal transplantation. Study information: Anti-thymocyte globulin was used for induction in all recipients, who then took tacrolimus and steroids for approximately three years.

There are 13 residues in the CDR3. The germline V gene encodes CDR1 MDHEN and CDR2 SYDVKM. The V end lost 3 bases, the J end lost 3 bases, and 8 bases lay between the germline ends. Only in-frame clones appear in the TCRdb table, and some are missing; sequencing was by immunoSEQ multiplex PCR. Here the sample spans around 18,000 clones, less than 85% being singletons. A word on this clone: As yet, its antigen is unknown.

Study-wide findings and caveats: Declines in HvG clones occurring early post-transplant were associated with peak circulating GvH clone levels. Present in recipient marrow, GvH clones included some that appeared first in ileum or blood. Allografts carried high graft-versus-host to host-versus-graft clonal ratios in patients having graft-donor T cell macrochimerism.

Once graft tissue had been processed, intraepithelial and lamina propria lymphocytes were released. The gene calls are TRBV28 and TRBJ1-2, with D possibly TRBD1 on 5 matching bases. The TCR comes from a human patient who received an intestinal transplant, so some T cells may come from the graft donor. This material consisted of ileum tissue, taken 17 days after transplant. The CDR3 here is CASSFAGYYGYTF. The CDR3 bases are TGTGCCAGCAGTTTTGCAGGGTACTATGGCTACACCTTC.